This T cell receptor beta chain was obtained from a study of OX40 agonist ivuxolimab in advanced cancers. Across the whole study: Dose-escalation cases comprised hepatocellular carcinoma, melanoma, renal cell or head and neck cancer. Age averaged approximately 60 years (range roughly 20 to 90), and 82.7% were male. Study outcomes and limitations: Within 6 weeks, CD4+ and CD8+ blood T cells expanded clonally at 0.1 to 3.0 mg/kg. Expanded peripheral T-cell antigen specificity went undetermined.

The V gene's germline CDR1 is SGDLS and CDR2 YYNGEE. The CDR3 is made up of 11 amino acids. Trimming took off 3 bases at V and 8 bases at J, with 8 bases between the two ends. Method: immunoSEQ multiplex PCR; TCRdb's copy keeps in-frame clones and lacks some. The sample lists roughly 48,000 clones, roughly 85% occurring once. About this clone itself: Its antigen is still unknown.

The chain uses TRBV9 and TRBJ1-2; D is uncertain. This material consisted of CD4+ or CD8+ T cells sorted from blood, taken in a trial of the OX40 agonist ivuxolimab. The receptor was derived from an adult with an advanced solid tumor such as melanoma, head and neck, liver or kidney cancer. The CDR3 loop is CASSDRWGYTF. For the CDR3, the DNA is TGTGCCAGCAGCGACCGATGGGGCTACACCTTC.